Listed here are 20 T cell receptor beta chains from one sample, sequenced in a study of T cell repertoires in cytomegalovirus infection. One entry per CDR3 protein results from TCRdb running MiXCR on the reads. The table records about 920,000 distinct CDR3 sequences, roughly 30% of them present only once. These receptors have no known antigen. Here the sequenced sample was cultured CD8+ T cells from PBMCs, taken from culture after CMV antigen stimulation. The receptors were gathered from a human donor in good health (CMV status not recorded). Some clones in this sample may be carry-over from other donors' samples.

J is TRBJ1-1 and V is TRBV28; no clear D. V was trimmed by 5 bases and J by 0 bases, leaving 16 bases between them. Germline CDR1 MDHEN, CDR2 SYDVKM. The CDR3 is made up of 16 amino acids. CDR3 sequence reads: CASSAGPVVLNTEAFF. As DNA, the CDR3 is TGTGCCAGCAGTGCAGGCCCTGTCGTTTTGAACACTGAAGCTTTCTTT.

The CDR3 is CASTPGNGYTF. In nucleotides, the CDR3 is TGTGCCAGTACCCCAGGGAATGGCTACACCTTC. The chain recombines TRBV19 with TRBJ1-2; the D gene is possibly TRBD1 (5 bases). Trimming cost V 7 bases and J 6 bases, with 9 bases left between them. This CDR3 has 11 residues. CDR1 and CDR2 (germline): LNHDA, SQIVND (reference sequence).

V gene TRBV6-1 combines with J gene TRBJ1-2; 8 nucleotides agree with TRBD1. The CDR3 consists of 14 residues. V lost 7 bases and J lost 3; bases outside the gene matches: 7. The germline CDR1 and CDR2 sequences are MNHNS and SASEGT. CDR3 amino acids: CASIGQGDYYGYTF. In DNA, the CDR3 is TGTGCCAGCATCGGACAGGGAGACTACTATGGCTACACCTTC.

In its sample, this clonotype was seen a few times. The V call is TRBV5-1, the J call TRBJ2-5; no firm D call. The CDR3 consists of 13 residues. The germline V and J ends were trimmed by 4 bases and 2 bases, with 9 bases remaining between them. Germline loops: CDR1 SGHRS, CDR2 YFSETQ. This CDR3 reads CASSRSRQETQYF. The CDR3 bases are TGCGCCAGCAGCCGAAGCAGACAAGAGACCCAGTACTTC.

The sample holds many counts of this clonotype. The rearrangement joins TRBV12-3 or TRBV12-4 to TRBJ2-2; unclear D gene. V lost 9 bases and J lost 3, with 2 bases in between. The CDR3 loop spans 10 amino acids. Here the CDR3 DNA reads TGTGCCAGTTACACCGGGGAGCTGTTTTTT. This encodes CASYTGELFF.

To note about this clonotype: This may be a read error, as it is one base from a much larger clone. The CDR3 does not end in the conserved phenylalanine or tryptophan, so this is likely a read error. The chain couples TRBV7-9 to TRBJ1-2, with TRBD1 identical over 7 bases. In germline, CDR1 is SEHNR, CDR2 FQNEAQ (reference sequence). Trimming removed 3 bases from V and 6 bases from J; junction bases left unmatched: 1. The CDR3 sequence is 12 residues long. Written as DNA, the CDR3 is TGTGCCAGCAGCTTTCAGGGGGATGGCTACACCTGC. Protein: CASSFQGDGYTC.

This clonotype was seen a handful of times. This chain links TRBV6-1 with TRBJ2-2; 7 bases line up with TRBD2. With V trimmed by 2 bases and J by 4 bases, 7 bases remained unmatched. This CDR3 comprises 16 residues. The V gene's germline CDR1 is MNHNS and CDR2 SASEGT. CDR3 sequence reads: CASSEWGGSLTGELFF. CDR3 sequence (DNA): TGTGCCAGCAGTGAATGGGGGGGGTCACTCACCGGGGAGCTGTTTTTT.

The chain couples TRBV29-1 to TRBJ1-2; D is unresolved. Germline V CDR1 and CDR2: SQVTM, ANQGSEA. V was shortened by 1 base and J by 3 bases, with 12 bases between the two germline ends. The CDR3 contains 14 residues. The CDR3 loop is CSVEGPRRHYGYTF. As DNA, the CDR3 is TGCAGCGTTGAAGGTCCCCGGAGACACTATGGCTACACCTTC. The full variable domain, in which reference TRBV29-1 and TRBJ1-2 provide the parts outside the CDR3, is SAVISQKPSRDICQRGTSLTIQCQVDSQVTMMFWYRQQPGQSLTLIATANQGSEATYESGFVIDKFPISRPNLTFSTLTVSNMSPEDSSIYLCSVEGPRRHYGYTFGSGTRLTVV.

This clonotype occurred a few times. The chain joins TRBV6-8 to TRBJ1-2, with 7 bases that match TRBD1. The CDR3 length is 15 residues. Germline V lookup: CDR1 MNHGY, CDR2 SAAAGT. Losses at the gene ends were 6 bases for V and 1 base for J; bases not matched to a gene: 8. The CDR3 region is CASSLNRGDNYGYTF. DNA of the CDR3: TGTGCCAGCAGCCTCAACAGGGGTGATAACTATGGCTACACCTTC.

The sample holds a few counts of this clonotype. The chain joins TRBV4-1 to TRBJ1-5; no firm D call. The CDR3 sequence is 15 residues long. V gave up 0 bases and J gave up 5 bases, with 11 bases separating them. Germline values: CDR1 MGHRA, CDR2 YSYEKL. The CDR3 DNA reads TGCGCCAGCAGCCAAGATAACAACAGTTATCAGCCCCAGCATTTT. Translated, it gives CASSQDNNSYQPQHF.

The gene calls are TRBV4-1 and TRBJ2-5, with 8 bases matching TRBD1. CDR3 length: 14 residues. The germline gives CDR1 MGHRA, CDR2 YSYEKL. The trim removed 3 bases at V and 1 base at J, leaving 1 base unmatched. The CDR3 DNA sequence: TGCGCCAGCAGCCAGACAGGGGCCCAAGAGACCCAGTACTTC. As protein: CASSQTGAQETQYF.

This clonotype was found a few times. The V call is TRBV20-1, the J call TRBJ1-2; 12 positions agree with TRBD1. J was trimmed by 6 bases and V by 7 bases; bases with no gene match: 9. Germline V gene data show CDR1 as DFQATT and CDR2 as SNEGSKA (reference sequence). This CDR3 is built from 14 residues. In DNA, the CDR3 is TGCAGTGTTCCGGGACAGGGGGCAAGAGATGGCTACACCTTC. Encoded protein: CSVPGQGARDGYTF.

The gene calls are TRBV19 and TRBJ1-1, with D maybe TRBD1 (5 bases). Looked up from germline, CDR1 is LNHDA and CDR2 is SQIVND (reference sequence). The V end lost 6 bases, the J end lost 1 base, and 15 bases lay between the germline ends. This CDR3 is 15 amino acids long. CDR3 sequence reads: CASRKGAFQNTEAFF. For the CDR3, the DNA is TGTGCCAGTAGAAAAGGGGCGTTTCAGAACACTGAAGCTTTCTTT.

This clonotype was counted between two and nine times. The V call is TRBV10-3, the J call TRBJ2-7; either TRBD1 or TRBD2 may fit D (5 bases each). The CDR3 spans 18 residues. Trimming left V 5 bases short and J 0 bases short, with 23 bases between. CDR1 ENHRY and CDR2 SYGVKD come from the germline V gene. The CDR3: CAISSYSRDLPRSYEQYF. Here the CDR3 DNA reads TGTGCCATCAGTTCCTACTCACGGGACCTCCCCCGCTCCTACGAGCAGTACTTC.

This clonotype was detected many times. This chain links TRBV7-6 with TRBJ2-5; D not resolved. Germline V CDR1 and CDR2: SGHVS, FNYEAQ. The ends were cut back, 6 bases at V and 0 bases at J, with 2 bases in the middle. This CDR3 has 11 amino acids. CDR3 coding DNA: TGTGCCAGCAGACACCAAGAGACCCAGTACTTC. It encodes CASRHQETQYF.

This chain joins TRBV7-9 and TRBJ2-3; no clear D. Germline V gene sequence: CDR1 SEHNR, CDR2 FQNEAQ (reference sequence). CDR3 length equals 13 residues. The ends were cut back, 4 bases at V and 2 bases at J, with 7 bases in the middle. The CDR3 region has the DNA TGTGCCAGCAGCTCCCGGTTCACAGATACGCAGTATTTT. Its translation is CASSSRFTDTQYF.

Note on this clonotype: A much larger clone differs from this one at a single base, so this may be a read error. The rearrangement joins TRBV6-2 or TRBV6-3 to TRBJ2-3; D not resolved. Germline CDR1 reads MNHEY; CDR2 reads SVGEGT. Between the trimmed V and J ends, which lost 6 bases and 2 bases, there was a span of 9 bases. The CDR3 consists of 13 residues. The CDR3 nucleotides read TGTGCCAGCAGCGGACCGATCACAGATACGCAGTATTTT. As protein: CASSGPITDTQYF.

The table lists this clonotype with a few counts. This chain connects TRBV27 to TRBJ2-5, with D tentatively TRBD1 or TRBD2 (5 bases each). This CDR3 region has 13 residues. V lost 8 bases and J lost 0, with 10 bases in between. CDR1 is MNHEY, CDR2 SMNVEV, per germline (reference sequence). CDR3 sequence reads: CASWDLYQETQYF. CDR3 in DNA: TGTGCCAGCTGGGACCTGTACCAAGAGACCCAGTACTTC.

This clonotype was counted only a few times. The chain links TRBV12-3 or TRBV12-4 to TRBJ1-2, with D possibly matching TRBD1 (5 bases). The CDR3 is made up of 17 amino acids. Trimming left V 5 bases short and J 4 bases short, with 23 bases between. The DNA for the CDR3 is TGTGCCAGCAGTCCCCCTTATGCCAGGGTAGAGGGCTATGGCTACACCTTC. This sequence encodes CASSPPYARVEGYGYTF.

Comments on this clonotype: A read error is likely, as this CDR3 ends without the conserved phenylalanine or tryptophan. No DNA is shown, since the ends of the CDR3 on it are uncertain; the CDR3 is the one TCRdb lists. The chain links TRBV2 to TRBJ1-1; TRBD1 is the table's D call and was not checked against the DNA. Per the germline V gene, CDR1 is SNHLY and CDR2 is FYNNEI. A total of 10 residues make up the CDR3, ends included. CDR3 sequence: CASRGRTTAL.